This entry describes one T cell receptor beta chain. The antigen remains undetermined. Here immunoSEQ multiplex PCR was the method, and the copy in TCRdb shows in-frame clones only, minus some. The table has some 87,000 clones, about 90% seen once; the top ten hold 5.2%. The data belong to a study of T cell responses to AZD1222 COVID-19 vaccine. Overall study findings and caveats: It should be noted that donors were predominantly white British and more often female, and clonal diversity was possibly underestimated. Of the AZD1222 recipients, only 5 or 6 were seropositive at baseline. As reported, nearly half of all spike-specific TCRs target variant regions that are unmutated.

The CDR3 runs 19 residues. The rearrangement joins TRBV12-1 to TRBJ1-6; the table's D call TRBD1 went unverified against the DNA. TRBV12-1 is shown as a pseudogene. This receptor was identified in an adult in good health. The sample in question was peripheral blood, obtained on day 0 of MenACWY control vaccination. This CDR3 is CASTFRSRDRKRYSAPLHF. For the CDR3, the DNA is TGTGCCAGCACCTTTCGGTCCCGGGACAGGAAGAGGTATTCTGCACCCCTCCACTTT.